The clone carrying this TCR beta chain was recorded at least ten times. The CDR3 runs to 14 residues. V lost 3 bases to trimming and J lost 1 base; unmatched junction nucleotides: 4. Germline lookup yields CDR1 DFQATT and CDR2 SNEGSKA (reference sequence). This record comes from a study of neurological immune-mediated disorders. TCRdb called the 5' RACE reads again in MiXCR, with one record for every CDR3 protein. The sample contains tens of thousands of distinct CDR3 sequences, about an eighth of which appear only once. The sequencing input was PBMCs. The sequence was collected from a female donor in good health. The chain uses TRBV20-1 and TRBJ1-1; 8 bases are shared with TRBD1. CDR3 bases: TGCAGTGCTAGTCGCAGGGGGCCGAACACTGAAGCTTTCTTT. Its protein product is CSASRRGPNTEAFF.